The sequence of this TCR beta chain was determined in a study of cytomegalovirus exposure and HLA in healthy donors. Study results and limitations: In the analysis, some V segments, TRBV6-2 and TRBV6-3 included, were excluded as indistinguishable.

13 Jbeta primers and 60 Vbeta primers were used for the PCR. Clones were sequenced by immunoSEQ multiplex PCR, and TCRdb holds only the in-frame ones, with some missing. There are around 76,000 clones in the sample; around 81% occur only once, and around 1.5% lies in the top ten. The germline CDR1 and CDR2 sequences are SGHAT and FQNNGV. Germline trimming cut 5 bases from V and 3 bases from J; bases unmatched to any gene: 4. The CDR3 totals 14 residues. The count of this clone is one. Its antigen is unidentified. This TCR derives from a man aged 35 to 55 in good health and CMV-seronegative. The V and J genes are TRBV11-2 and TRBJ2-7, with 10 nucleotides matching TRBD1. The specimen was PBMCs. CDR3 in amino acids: CASSVGTGVYEQYF. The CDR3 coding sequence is TGTGCCAGCAGCGTCGGGACAGGGGTCTACGAGCAGTACTTC.